The clone carrying this T cell receptor (beta chain) was seen only a few times. Its antigen is not identified. This specimen belongs to a study of regulatory dendritic cells for organ transplantation. Germline CDR1 SGHAT, CDR2 FQNNGV. Trimming cost V 5 bases and J 7 bases; bases outside gene matches: 9. This CDR3 is built from 14 residues. Measured with immunoSEQ multiplex PCR; TCRdb has only the in-frame clones, and not every one. The sample lists around 29,000 clones, approximately 86% occurring once. Study-wide results and limits: Memory CD8+ T cells were the most oligoclonal; naive cells were highly diverse. Alloreactive memory CD8+ T cell pools varied considerably between individuals.

Sequences were obtained from naive CD8+ T cells from blood. Described subset: CD45RA+ naive T cells. The clonotype was recovered from a human donor in good health. The gene calls are TRBV11-2 and TRBJ2-7; 9 positions match TRBD2. The CDR3 spells CASSLGLADFEQYF. The CDR3 DNA reads as TGTGCCAGCAGCCTGGGACTAGCAGATTTTGAGCAGTACTTC. Variable domain in full (rest from reference TRBV11-2 and TRBJ2-7): EAGVAQSPRYKIIEKRQSVAFWCNPISGHATLYWYQQILGQGPKLLIQFQNNGVVDDSQLPKDRFSAERLKGVDSTLKIQPAKLEDSAVYLCASSLGLADFEQYFGPGTRLTVT.